Below are 8 T cell receptor beta chains sequenced from a single sample in a study of T cells in Graves' hyperthyroidism and ophthalmopathy. RNA transcripts gave rise to amplified TCR beta CDR3 regions. HTBI primers were employed in a first-round RT-PCR of the TCR CDR3. MiXCR was run by TCRdb on the multiplex PCR reads, yielding one entry per CDR3 protein. Here the sample spans hundreds of thousands of distinct CDR3 sequences, around 14% being singletons. The sequencing sample was made of blood. All receptors derive from a woman aged 18-29 years with Graves' hyperthyroidism.

This clonotype was counted only a few times. The chain recombines TRBV7-9 with TRBJ1-4; D gene uncertain. V was trimmed by 5 bases and J by 8 bases, leaving 9 bases between them. CDR3 length: 12 residues. Germline V gene data show CDR1 as SEHNR and CDR2 as FQNEAQ (reference sequence). The CDR3 nucleotides read TGTGCCAGCAGCGACCCCGGGGAAAAACTGTTTTTT. It codes for CASSDPGEKLFF.

The sample holds many counts of this clonotype. The genes are TRBV12-3 or TRBV12-4 and TRBJ2-3; the D gene is possibly TRBD2 (6 bases). V lost 4 bases to trimming and J lost 0 bases, with 14 bases between them. The CDR3 sequence is 16 residues long. CDR3: CASSSGRGTSTDTQYF. The CDR3 bases are TGTGCCAGCAGTTCTGGGCGGGGAACTAGCACAGATACGCAGTATTTT.

This clonotype has a count of ten or more. The chain carries TRBV3-1 and TRBJ2-6, with 7 positions matching TRBD1. V lost 3 bases, J lost 2 bases, and 4 bases stayed unmatched. Germline CDR1 is LGHDT and CDR2 is YNNKEL (reference sequence). The CDR3 is 16 residues long. The CDR3 nucleotides are TGTGCCAGCAGCCAGGCCGACAGGGCTGGGGCCAACGTCCTGACTTTC. It yields the protein CASSQADRAGANVLTF. The whole variable domain, filled in from reference TRBV3-1 and TRBJ2-6, reads DTAVSQTPKYLVTQMGNDKSIKCEQNLGHDTMYWYKQDSKKFLKIMFSYNNKELIINETVPNRFSPKSPDKAHLNLHINSLELGDSAVYFCASSQADRAGANVLTFGAGSRLTVL.

This clonotype was counted at least ten times. CDR3 bases: TGTGCCAGCAGCTTCCCCGAATCCTACGAGCAGTACTTC. It is translated as CASSFPESYEQYF. The chain couples TRBV5-4 to TRBJ2-7; D remains ambiguous. The CDR3 sequence is 13 residues long. V was pared by 2 bases and J by 1 base, with 7 bases between. The germline V gene has CDR1 SGHNT and CDR2 YYREEE (reference sequence).

The chain recombines TRBV7-2 with TRBJ2-7; D remains ambiguous. Germline loops: CDR1 SGHTA, CDR2 FQGNSA. The CDR3 is 16 residues long. The germline V and J ends were trimmed by 1 base and 2 bases, with 15 bases remaining between them. The CDR3 region has the DNA TGTGCCAGCAGCTTAGAGCTAGGGATACAGACCTACGAGCAGTACTTC. Protein sequence: CASSLELGIQTYEQYF.

There are many counts of this clonotype. The chain couples TRBV15 to TRBJ2-1; no clear D gene. The CDR3 totals 16 residues. Germline CDR1 reads LNHNV; CDR2 reads YYDKDF (reference sequence). V was cut by 4 bases and J by 6 bases, with 19 bases left in between. In nucleotides, the CDR3 is TGTGCCACCAGCATCCGCCGTATAAGTGGAGTCAATGAGCAGTTCTTC. Its protein product is CATSIRRISGVNEQFF.

The chain recombines TRBV4-1 with TRBJ1-1, with 7 bases aligning to TRBD1. The CDR3 loop spans 16 amino acids. V gave up 2 bases and J gave up 5 bases; unmatched junction bases: 11. The germline CDR1 and CDR2 sequences are MGHRA and YSYEKL. DNA for the CDR3: TGCGCCAGCAGCCAACATCAGGGGGACCATCGGACTGAAGCTTTCTTT. It yields the protein CASSQHQGDHRTEAFF.

There are many counts of this clonotype. V is TRBV29-1 and J is TRBJ2-1; 13 bases map to TRBD2. Germline V gene lookup returns CDR1 SQVTM and CDR2 ANQGSEA. Trimming at V came to 4 bases and at J to 10 bases, leaving 7 bases not matched to a gene. CDR3 length: 14 residues. CDR3 region: CSVVGTSGVGEQFF. DNA for the CDR3: TGCAGCGTTGTAGGGACTAGCGGGGTTGGGGAGCAGTTCTTC.